This entry lists 15 T cell receptor beta chains sequenced from one sample in a study of PD-1 blockade in mismatch repair-deficient tumors. Measured with immunoSEQ multiplex PCR; TCRdb has only the in-frame clones, and not every one. The table has around 110,000 clones, more than 60% seen once. The sequenced sample was peripheral blood, obtained approximately 14 months after starting pembrolizumab. These receptors came from an adult with mismatch repair-deficient cancer.

CDR3 DNA: TGTGCCAGCAGCTTATCACTAGGACTAGCGGGAGAGGGTGAGCAGTACTTC. It translates to CASSLSLGLAGEGEQYF. This chain connects TRBV7-6 to TRBJ2-7; 13 nucleotides match TRBD2. The CDR3 contains 17 residues. The V gene end was trimmed by 2 bases and the J gene end by 7 bases; junction bases not matched to a gene: 11. Germline V CDR1 and CDR2: SGHVS, FNYEAQ.

The chain has TRBV7-8 and TRBJ1-5; D is ambiguous. This CDR3 spans 17 amino acids. Germline CDR1 is SGHVS and CDR2 is FQNEAQ. Trimming removed 5 bases from V and 5 bases from J, with 22 bases in between. CDR3 sequence: CASSALPAQALYQPQHF. The DNA for the CDR3 is TGTGCCAGCAGCGCCCTCCCGGCCCAGGCCCTATATCAGCCCCAGCATTTT. The entire variable domain, with the rest obtained from reference TRBV7-8 and TRBJ1-5, is as follows: GAGVSQSPRYKVAKRGQDVALRCDPISGHVSLFWYQQALGQGPEFLTYFQNEAQLDKSGLPSDRFFAERPEGSVSTLKIQRTQQEDSAVYLCASSALPAQALYQPQHFGDGTRLSIL.

J is TRBJ1-1 and V is TRBV7-2; TRBD1 matches 9 bases. Germline V lookup: CDR1 SGHTA, CDR2 FQGNSA. Losses at the gene ends were 7 bases for V and 3 bases for J; bases not matched to a gene: 9. The CDR3 loop spans 15 amino acids. The CDR3, as DNA: TGTGCCAGCACCCTAATAACAGGGGGCTACACTGAAGCTTTCTTT. Its protein product is CASTLITGGYTEAFF.

The rearrangement links TRBV5-1 to TRBJ1-2; 9 bases agree with TRBD1. With 2 bases clipped from V and 8 bases from J, the junction kept 7 bases outside the gene matches. The CDR3 is made up of 14 amino acids. From germline, CDR1 is SGHRS and CDR2 YFSETQ. The CDR3 loop is CASSFDRGSRGYTF. CDR3 in DNA: TGCGCCAGCAGCTTTGACAGGGGGTCTCGCGGCTACACCTTC.

This clone was detected ten times or more. This chain links TRBV10-3 with TRBJ2-1; maybe TRBD1 (6 bases). The CDR3 is 15 amino acids. Trimming shortened V by 2 bases and J by 3 bases, and 11 bases separated the two germline ends. Germline V gene data show CDR1 as ENHRY and CDR2 as SYGVKD. The CDR3 nucleotides are TGTGCCATCAGTGAGGCAACAGGGAACTACAATGAGCAGTTCTTC. Amino acids: CAISEATGNYNEQFF.

The chain employs TRBV5-8 and TRBJ2-1, with TRBD2 matching over 13 bases. CDR1 SGHTS and CDR2 YDEGEE come from the germline V gene. Trimming at V came to 4 bases and at J to 2 bases, leaving 3 bases not matched to a gene. The CDR3 has 16 amino acids. This chain's CDR3 is CASSPGTSGTYNEQFF. The DNA for the CDR3 is TGTGCCAGCAGCCCCGGGACTAGCGGGACCTACAATGAGCAGTTCTTC.

V usage is TRBV6-1 and J usage is TRBJ2-7; TRBD2 is a possible D gene (7 bases). CDR1 is MNHNS and CDR2 is SASEGT in the germline V gene. CDR3 length: 17 amino acids. The V end was cut by 1 base, the J end by 4 bases, with 20 bases between. The CDR3 is CASSEEGRGTLTYEQYF. CDR3 bases: TGTGCCAGCAGTGAAGAGGGGAGGGGGACCCTCACGTACGAGCAGTACTTC.

The chain is built from TRBV7-8 and TRBJ2-5; weak D call: TRBD1 (6 bases). V lost 6 bases, J lost 5 bases, and 19 bases lay in between. This CDR3 region has 15 residues. The germline V gene encodes CDR1 SGHVS and CDR2 FQNEAQ. CDR3 coding DNA: TGTGCCAGCAGACCTTGGGCACAGGGTGGGGAGACCCAGTACTTC. It is translated as CASRPWAQGGETQYF.

The chain employs TRBV5-4 and TRBJ1-1; 8 bases match TRBD1. Germline assignment: CDR1 SGHNT and CDR2 YYREEE (reference sequence). The CDR3 has 15 amino acids. J lost 3 bases, V lost 4 bases, and 8 bases had no gene match. CDR3 amino acids: CASSDLRTGHTEAFF. DNA of the CDR3: TGTGCCAGCAGCGACCTTCGGACAGGGCACACTGAAGCTTTCTTT.

The chain has TRBV12-1 and TRBJ2-5; TRBD2 is the table's D call and was not checked against the DNA. TRBV12-1 is labeled a pseudogene. This CDR3 is 15 amino acids long. The CDR3 protein is CASSFSGKEWETQYF. Here the CDR3 DNA reads TGTGCCAGCAGCTTTAGCGGAAAAGAATGGGAGACCCAGTACTTC.

This clone was counted between two and nine times. The chain uses TRBV9 and TRBJ1-2, with no clear D. The CDR3 is made up of 13 amino acids. Germline CDR1 and CDR2: SGDLS and YYNGEE. The V and J ends lost 2 bases and 2 bases respectively, with 7 bases between them. The CDR3 is CASSVKENYGYTF. CDR3 DNA sequence: TGTGCCAGCAGCGTTAAGGAGAACTATGGCTACACCTTC.

CDR3 DNA sequence: TGTGCCAGCAGCTTAGGGCTAGCGGGTCTTAGCTCCTACAATGAGCAGTTCTTC. As protein: CASSLGLAGLSSYNEQFF. The chain links TRBV11-2 to TRBJ2-1, with 8 bases identical to TRBD2. This CDR3 spans 18 amino acids. CDR1 and CDR2 from the germline V gene are SGHAT and FQNNGV. Germline trimming cut 1 base from V and 0 bases from J; bases unmatched to any gene: 8.

J is TRBJ1-1 and V is TRBV5-1; TRBD1 agrees at 12 bases. This CDR3 has 15 residues. V shed 0 bases, J shed 7 bases, and the junction held 4 bases outside the gene matches. Per the germline V gene, CDR1 is SGHRS and CDR2 is YFSETQ. This chain's CDR3 is CASSLVGTGGGEAFF. The DNA of the CDR3 is TGCGCCAGCAGCTTGGTCGGGACAGGGGGCGGTGAAGCTTTCTTT.

CDR3 amino acids: CASSLSRNEQFF. The CDR3 DNA reads as TGTGCCAGCAGCTTATCCCGCAATGAGCAGTTCTTC. This rearrangement joins TRBV7-2 to TRBJ2-1; no definite D call. The CDR3 is made up of 12 amino acids. V was clipped by 2 bases and J by 6 bases, with 5 bases between them. Germline assignment: CDR1 SGHTA and CDR2 FQGNSA.

The chain recombines TRBV4-1 with TRBJ2-1; the match to TRBD2 covers 9 bases. With 3 bases clipped from V and 4 bases from J, the junction kept 4 bases outside the gene matches. Germline lookup yields CDR1 MGHRA and CDR2 YSYEKL. The CDR3 sequence is 15 residues long. For the CDR3, the DNA is TGCGCCAGCAGCCAGGGGACTAGCAGATACAATGAGCAGTTCTTC. As protein: CASSQGTSRYNEQFF.